This TCR beta chain was profiled in a study of T cell changes during pregnancy in multiple sclerosis. CDR3 length: 13 amino acids. Germline V CDR1 and CDR2: MNHEY, SMNVEV (reference sequence). V dropped 8 bases and J dropped 6 bases, with 14 bases sitting between them. Sequenced by immunoSEQ multiplex PCR; TCRdb stores in-frame clones only, minus some. The sample yields 65,000 to 80,000 clones, more than 80% seen once. The chain is built from TRBV27 and TRBJ1-5; D is uncertain. Material: CD4+ T cells from peripheral blood mononuclear cells, obtained before pregnancy. The TCR originated in a female donor with multiple sclerosis, enrolled in a pregnancy study. CDR3 bases: TGTGCCAGCTCCCAACGGGTTTCTCAGCCCCAGCATTTT. This translates into CASSQRVSQPQHF.